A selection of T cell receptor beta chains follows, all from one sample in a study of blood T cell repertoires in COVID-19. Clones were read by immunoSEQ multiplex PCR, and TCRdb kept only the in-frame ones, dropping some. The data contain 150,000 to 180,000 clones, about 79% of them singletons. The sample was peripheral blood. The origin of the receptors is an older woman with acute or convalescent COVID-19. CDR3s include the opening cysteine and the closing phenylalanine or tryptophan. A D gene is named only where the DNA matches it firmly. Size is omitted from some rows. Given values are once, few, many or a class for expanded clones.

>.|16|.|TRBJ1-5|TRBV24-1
TGTGCCACCAGTGATTTTTGGCAGCGGGGAAATCAGCCCCAGCATTTT
CATSDFWQRGNQPQHF
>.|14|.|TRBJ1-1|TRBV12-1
TGTGCCAGCAGCTCTCTCCACAGGGTCACTGAAGCTTTCTTT
CASSSLHRVTEAFF
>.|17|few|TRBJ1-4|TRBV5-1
TGCGCCAGCAGCTTCGACCAAGGGAGTGCAACTAATGAAAAACTGTTTTTT
CASSFDQGSATNEKLFF
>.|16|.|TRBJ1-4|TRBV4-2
TGTGCCAGCAGCCAAGCAGGTCTCGGGGTGGGAGAAAAACTGTTTTTT
CASSQAGLGVGEKLFF
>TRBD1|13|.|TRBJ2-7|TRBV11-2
TGTGCCAGCAGCTACGACAGGGACCACGAGCAGTACTTC
CASSYDRDHEQYF
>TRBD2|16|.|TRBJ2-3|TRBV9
TGTGCCAGCAGCCCACCGGGACTAGCGGGGCCAGATACGCAGTATTTT
CASSPPGLAGPDTQYF
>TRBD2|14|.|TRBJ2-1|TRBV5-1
TGCGCCAGCAGCTTACCTGCGGGGGTTAATGAGCAGTTCTTC
CASSLPAGVNEQFF
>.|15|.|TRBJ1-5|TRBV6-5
TGTGCCAGCAGTTACTCCATGAGGAGCGATCAGCCCCAGCATTTT
CASSYSMRSDQPQHF
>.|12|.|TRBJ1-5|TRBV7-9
TGTGCCAGCAGCTTCCGGGATCAGCCCCAGCATTTT
CASSFRDQPQHF
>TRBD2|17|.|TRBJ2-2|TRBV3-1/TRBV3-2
TGTGCCAGCAGCCTTTACTCCGGGACTAGGCTCACCGGGGAGCTGTTTTTT
CASSLYSGTRLTGELFF
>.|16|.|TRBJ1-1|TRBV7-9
TGTGCCAGCAGCTTAGCGCTCGGGGCGGGGGACACTGAAGCTTTCTTT
CASSLALGAGDTEAFF
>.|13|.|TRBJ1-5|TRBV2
TGTGCCAGTAAGACAGAACAGGATCAGCCCCAGCATTTT
CASKTEQDQPQHF
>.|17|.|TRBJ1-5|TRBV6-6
TGTGCCAGCAGTCGCAATAGGGGTCGTGGACAGCATCAGCCCCAGCATTTT
CASSRNRGRGQHQPQHF
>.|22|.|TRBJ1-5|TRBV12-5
TGTGCTAGTGGTTTGGTTCGAGCCCTGATAGATCGCGGTAGTTGTCGCAATCAGCCCCAGCATTTT
CASGLVRALIDRGSCRNQPQHF
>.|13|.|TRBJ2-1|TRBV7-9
TGTGCCAGCAGCTTAGGAGGTGGATCTGAGCAGTTCTTC
CASSLGGGSEQFF
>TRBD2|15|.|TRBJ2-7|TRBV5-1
TGCGCCAGCAGCCTCCCGGCTAGCGGGGGAGGCGAGCAGTACTTC
CASSLPASGGGEQYF
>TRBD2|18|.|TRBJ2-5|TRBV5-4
TGTGCCAGCAGCCGCGGGCGTAGCGGGGGGGCCGTCGGAGAGACCCAGTACTTC
CASSRGRSGGAVGETQYF
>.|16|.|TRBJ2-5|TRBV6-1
TGTGCCAGCAGTGTGGGACACCCAGGTTACCCTGAGACCCAGTACTTC
CASSVGHPGYPETQYF